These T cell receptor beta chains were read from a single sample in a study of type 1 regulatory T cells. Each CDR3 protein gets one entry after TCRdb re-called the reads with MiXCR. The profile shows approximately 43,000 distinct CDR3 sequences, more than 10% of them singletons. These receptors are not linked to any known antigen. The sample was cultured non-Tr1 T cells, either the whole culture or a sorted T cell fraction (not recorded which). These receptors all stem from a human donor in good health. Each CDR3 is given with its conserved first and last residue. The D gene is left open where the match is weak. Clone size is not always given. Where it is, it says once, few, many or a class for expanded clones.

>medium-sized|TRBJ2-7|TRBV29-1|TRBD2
CSVGTSGVYEQYF
TGCAGCGTTGGGACTAGCGGAGTATACGAGCAGTACTTC
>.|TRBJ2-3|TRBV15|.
CATSRDRGGTDTQYF
TGTGCCACCAGCAGAGATCGTGGGGGCACAGATACGCAGTATTTT
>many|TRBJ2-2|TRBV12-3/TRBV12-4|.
CASSFSGPGPAGELFF
TGTGCCAGCAGTTTCTCCGGACCGGGACCCGCCGGGGAGCTGTTTTTT
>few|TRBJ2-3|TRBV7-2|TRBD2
CASSGRGRGTDTQYF
TGTGCCAGCAGCGGCCGCGGGAGAGGCACAGATACGCAGTATTTT
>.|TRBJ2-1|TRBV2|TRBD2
CASTARGTSGNEQFF
TGTGCCAGCACTGCTCGTGGGACTAGCGGTAATGAGCAGTTCTTC
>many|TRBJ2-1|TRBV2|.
CASRVTRKSHEQFF
TGTGCCAGCAGAGTCACTAGAAAGAGCCATGAGCAGTTCTTC
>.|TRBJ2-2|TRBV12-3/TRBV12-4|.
CASSLLPTGELFF
TGTGCCAGCAGTTTATTGCCCACCGGGGAGCTGTTTTTT
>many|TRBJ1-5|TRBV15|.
CATSSRDQPQHF
TGTGCCACCAGCAGCCGGGATCAGCCCCAGCATTTT
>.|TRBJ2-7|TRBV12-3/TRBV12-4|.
CASSLGLSSYEQYF
TGTGCCAGCAGTCTCGGACTATCGTCCTACGAGCAGTACTTC
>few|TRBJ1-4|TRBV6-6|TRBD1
CASRERQGGNEKLFF
TGTGCCAGCAGGGAGAGACAGGGGGGAAATGAAAAACTGTTTTTT
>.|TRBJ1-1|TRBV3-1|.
CASSQDGAGLVWAFF
TGTGCCAGCAGCCAAGATGGGGCAGGTTTAGTGTGGGCTTTCTTT
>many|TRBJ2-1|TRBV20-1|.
CSVSILNEQFF
TGCAGTGTTAGTATCCTTAATGAGCAGTTCTTC
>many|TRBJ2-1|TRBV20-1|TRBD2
CSAPTSGLPYNEQFF
TGCAGTGCTCCGACTAGCGGGCTCCCTTACAATGAGCAGTTCTTC
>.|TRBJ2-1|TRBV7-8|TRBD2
CVSSSVLRGRRSNEQFF
TGTGTCAGCAGCTCAGTCCTCCGCGGGAGAAGATCCAATGAGCAGTTCTTC
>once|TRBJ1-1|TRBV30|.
CAWGGHTEAFF
TGTGCCTGGGGAGGGCACACTGAAGCTTTCTTT
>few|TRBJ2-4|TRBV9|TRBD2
CASSVDPTSGIKNIQYF
TGTGCCAGCAGCGTAGATCCAACTAGCGGGATTAAAAACATTCAGTACTTC
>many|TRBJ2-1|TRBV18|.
CASSPVGVANEQFF
TGTGCCAGCTCACCAGTGGGAGTTGCCAATGAGCAGTTCTTC
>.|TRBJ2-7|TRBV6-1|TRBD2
CASSVPGGPLYF
TGTGCCAGCAGTGTGCCGGGAGGGCCACTATACTTC
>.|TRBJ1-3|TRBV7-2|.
CASSLVMGNTIYF
TGTGCCAGCAGCTTAGTAATGGGAAACACCATATATTTT
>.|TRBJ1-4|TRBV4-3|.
CASSQVIQGYEKLFF
TGCGCCAGCAGCCAAGTAATTCAGGGGTACGAAAAACTGTTTTTT
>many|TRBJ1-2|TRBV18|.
CASSPGTSGYTF
TGTGCCAGCTCACCGGGGACAAGCGGCTACACCTTC
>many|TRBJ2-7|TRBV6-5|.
CASSLSGTNSYEQYF
TGTGCCAGCAGTCTCTCCGGGACCAACTCCTACGAGCAGTACTTC
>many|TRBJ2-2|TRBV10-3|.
CAISGGDAGELFF
TGTGCCATCAGTGGCGGTGACGCCGGGGAGCTGTTTTTT
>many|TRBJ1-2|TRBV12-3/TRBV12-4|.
CASSFGDGYTF
TGTGCCAGCAGTTTCGGGGACGGCTACACCTTC
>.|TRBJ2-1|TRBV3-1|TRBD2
CASETGLANNEQFF
TGTGCCAGCGAAACCGGACTAGCAAACAATGAGCAGTTCTTC
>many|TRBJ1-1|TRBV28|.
CASSLVGGSAFF
TGTGCCAGCAGTTTGGTAGGGGGATCAGCTTTCTTT
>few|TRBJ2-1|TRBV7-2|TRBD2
CASSSRTRLAPHNEQFF
TGTGCCAGCAGCTCCAGGACCCGACTAGCGCCCCACAATGAGCAGTTCTTC
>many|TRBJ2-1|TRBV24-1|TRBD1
CAIKDRDHNEQFF
TGTGCCATCAAGGACAGGGACCACAATGAGCAGTTCTTC
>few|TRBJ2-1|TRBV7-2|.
CASSLGLGVLGDEQFF
TGTGCCAGCAGCTTAGGTCTTGGCGTTCTCGGGGATGAGCAGTTCTTC
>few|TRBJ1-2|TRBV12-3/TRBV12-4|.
CASSLGSGGYTF
TGTGCCAGCAGTTTGGGGTCGGGTGGCTACACCTTC
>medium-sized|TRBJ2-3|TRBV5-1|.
CASSLDSSTDTQYF
TGCGCCAGCAGCTTGGACTCTAGCACAGATACGCAGTATTTT
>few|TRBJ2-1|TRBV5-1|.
CASSLTGFYNEQFF
TGCGCCAGCAGCTTGACGGGATTCTACAATGAGCAGTTCTTC
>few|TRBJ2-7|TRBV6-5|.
CASSYSKLTAYEQYF
TGTGCCAGCAGTTACTCTAAGCTGACGGCGTACGAGCAGTACTTC
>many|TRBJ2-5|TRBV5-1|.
CASSLNTAQETQYF
TGCGCCAGCAGCTTGAACACAGCCCAAGAGACCCAGTACTTC
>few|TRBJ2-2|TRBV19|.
CASSMKVNTGELFF
TGTGCCAGTAGTATGAAGGTGAACACCGGGGAGCTGTTTTTT
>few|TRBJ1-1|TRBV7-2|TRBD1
CASSPGGGATEAFF
TGTGCCAGCAGCCCAGGGGGGGGCGCCACTGAAGCTTTCTTT
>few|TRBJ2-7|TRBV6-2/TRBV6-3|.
CASSYPERRGPSSYEQYF
TGTGCCAGCAGTTACCCCGAACGGCGGGGGCCCAGCTCCTACGAGCAGTACTTC
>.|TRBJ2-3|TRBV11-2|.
CASSLDQGDTQYF
TGTGCCAGCAGCTTAGATCAGGGAGATACGCAGTATTTT
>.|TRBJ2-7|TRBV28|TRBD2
CASSPSGAPNYEQYF
TGTGCCAGCAGTCCTAGCGGGGCCCCCAACTACGAGCAGTACTTC
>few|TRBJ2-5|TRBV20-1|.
CSARETFQETQYF
TGCAGTGCTAGAGAGACATTCCAAGAGACCCAGTACTTC
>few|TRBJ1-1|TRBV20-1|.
CSAYARTEAFF
TGCAGTGCTTACGCAAGAACTGAAGCTTTCTTT
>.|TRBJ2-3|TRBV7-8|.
CASSQRAPSSADTQYF
TGTGCCAGCAGCCAACGGGCCCCAAGCTCCGCAGATACGCAGTATTTT
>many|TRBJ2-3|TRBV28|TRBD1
CASSDITGVASTDTQYF
TGTGCCAGCAGCGATATTACAGGGGTCGCTAGCACAGATACGCAGTATTTT
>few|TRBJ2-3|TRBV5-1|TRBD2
CASTIGGEPSTDTQYF
TGCGCCAGCACCATTGGGGGGGAACCCAGCACAGATACGCAGTATTTT
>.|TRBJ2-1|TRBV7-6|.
CASSFSSNSYNEQFF
TGTGCCAGCAGCTTTAGTTCCAACTCCTACAATGAGCAGTTCTTC
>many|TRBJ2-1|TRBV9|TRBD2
CASSVGGTSGVHEQFF
TGTGCCAGCAGCGTAGGGGGGACTAGCGGAGTTCATGAGCAGTTCTTC
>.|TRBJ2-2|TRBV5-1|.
CASSLAGENTGELFF
TGCGCCAGCAGCTTAGCCGGGGAGAACACCGGGGAGCTGTTTTTT
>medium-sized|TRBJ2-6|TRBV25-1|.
CASSEWGSGANVLTF
TGTGCCAGCAGTGAATGGGGCTCTGGGGCCAACGTCCTGACTTTC
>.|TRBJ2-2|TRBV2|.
CASTRSGGELFF
TGTGCCAGCACCCGATCGGGAGGGGAGCTGTTTTTT
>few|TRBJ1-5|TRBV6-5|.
CASRPAAGSNQPQHF
TGTGCCAGCAGACCGGCTGCGGGGAGCAATCAGCCCCAGCATTTT
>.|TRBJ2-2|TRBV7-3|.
CASSPTRATGELFF
TGTGCCAGCAGCCCTACCCGAGCCACCGGGGAGCTGTTTTTT
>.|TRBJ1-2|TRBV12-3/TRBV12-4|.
CASSLLAFPGYTF
TGTGCCAGCAGTTTATTGGCCTTCCCGGGCTACACCTTC
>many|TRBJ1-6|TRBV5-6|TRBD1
CASSPGQPNSPLHF
TGTGCCAGCAGCCCGGGACAGCCTAATTCACCCCTCCACTTT
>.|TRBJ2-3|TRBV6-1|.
CASSETGTDTQYF
TGTGCCAGCAGTGAAACGGGCACAGATACGCAGTATTTT
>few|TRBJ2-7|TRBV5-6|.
CASSFGDTTYEQYF
TGTGCCAGCAGCTTTGGGGACACTACCTACGAGCAGTACTTC
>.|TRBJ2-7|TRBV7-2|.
CASSLQGASYEQYF
TGTGCCAGCAGCTTACAGGGAGCGTCCTACGAGCAGTACTTC
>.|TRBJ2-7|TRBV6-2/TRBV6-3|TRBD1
CASSDGQGKYF
TGTGCCAGCAGCGACGGACAGGGGAAGTACTTC
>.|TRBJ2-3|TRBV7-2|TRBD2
CASSLGAGGRVDAQYF
TGTGCCAGCAGCTTAGGCGCGGGAGGGCGAGTAGATGCGCAGTATTTT
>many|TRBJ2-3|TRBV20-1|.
CSVQAGTDTQYF
TGCAGTGTCCAAGCGGGCACAGATACGCAGTATTTT